What follows are 24 T cell receptor beta chains derived from one specimen sequenced in a study of blood T cells in healthy people across ages. Together with a sample-barcoded 5' primer, a J-beta primer mix was included in a second PCR lasting about 7 to 11 cycles. MiXCR, applied by TCRdb to the 5' RACE reads, yields one record per CDR3 protein. The sample holds about 1.6 million distinct CDR3 sequences, almost 35% seen once. Sequenced sample: blood. The receptors were sampled from a woman aged 30 to 39 in good health.

V and J are TRBV11-2 and TRBJ2-7; 8 bases agree with TRBD1. The better agreement between TRBJ2-4 and the DNA end casts doubt on the J call. The CDR3 length is 14 residues. The V gene's germline CDR1 is SGHAT and CDR2 FQNNGV. The CDR3 DNA reads as TGTGCCAGCTCCCCAGACAGGGGAAGGGACATTCAGTACTTC. This sequence encodes CASSPDRGRDIQYF.

Of note for this clonotype: At one of its ends the junction is not consistent with the germline gene, which may arise from a read error. The chain employs TRBV13 and TRBJ2-5; weak D call: TRBD2 (6 bases). TRBJ2-7 matches the DNA end more closely, so the J call is doubtful. Germline assignment: CDR1 PRHDT and CDR2 FYEKMQ (reference sequence). The CDR3 has 15 residues. The CDR3 sequence is CAGSLGRGAFNEQYF. The CDR3 nucleotides read TGTGCCGGCAGCTTAGGCCGCGGGGCGTTCAACGAGCAGTACTTC.

This clonotype was seen a handful of times. The rearrangement joins TRBV3-1 to TRBJ2-7; no clear D. Between the trimmed V and J ends, which lost 0 bases and 7 bases, there was a span of 25 bases. The CDR3 contains 18 residues. Germline CDR1 is LGHDT and CDR2 is YNNKEL (reference sequence). For the CDR3, the DNA is TGTGCCAGCAGCCAAGAAAGAGGTCGCACCTTCCCCGAATATGAGCAGTACTTC. This encodes CASSQERGRTFPEYEQYF.

The chain has TRBV27 and TRBJ2-1, with D possibly being TRBD2 (5 bases). This CDR3 spans 16 amino acids. CDR1 and CDR2 (germline): MNHEY, SMNVEV (reference sequence). Deletions cut 2 bases from V and 6 bases from J, with 17 bases between. DNA for the CDR3: TGTGCCAGCAGTTTAACGGCAGGACTCGGACTCAATGAGCAGTTCTTC. This translates into CASSLTAGLGLNEQFF.

The CDR3 here is CASSKGGRWGYTF. The CDR3 nucleotides read TGTGCCAGCAGCAAGGGGGGGCGCTGGGGCTACACCTTC. This chain uses TRBV12-3 or TRBV12-4 with TRBJ1-2; D might be TRBD1 (6 bases). V lost 6 bases and J lost 8, with 16 bases in between. The length of the CDR3 is 13 residues.

This chain joins TRBV5-1 and TRBJ2-1; the D gene is possibly TRBD2 (5 bases). Between the trimmed V and J ends, which lost 5 bases and 3 bases, there was a span of 12 bases. This CDR3 has 14 residues. Looked up from germline, CDR1 is SGHRS and CDR2 is YFSETQ. This CDR3 is CASRKAESYNEQFF. CDR3 coding DNA: TGCGCCAGCAGAAAAGCGGAGAGCTACAATGAGCAGTTCTTC. Variable domain in full (rest from reference TRBV5-1 and TRBJ2-1): KAGVTQTPRYLIKTRGQQVTLSCSPISGHRSVSWYQQTPGQGLQFLFEYFSETQRNKGNFPGRFSGRQFSNSRSEMNVSTLELGDSALYLCASRKAESYNEQFFGPGTRLTVL.

This clonotype has a handful of counts. The gene calls are TRBV28 and TRBJ2-2; a weak D match, TRBD2 (6 bases). This CDR3 contains 15 residues. V was cut by 5 bases and J by 4 bases, with 14 bases left in between. Germline values: CDR1 MDHEN, CDR2 SYDVKM. CDR3 coding DNA: TGTGCCAGCAGTCCCGGGACTTTTATCACCGGGGAGCTGTTTTTT. This encodes CASSPGTFITGELFF.

V and J are TRBV9 and TRBJ2-3, with 14 bases that match TRBD2. There are 17 residues in the CDR3. Germline values: CDR1 SGDLS, CDR2 YYNGEE. The ends lost 2 bases at V and 1 base at J; junction bases unmatched: 3. This CDR3 is CASSVGGLAGGTDTQYF. The CDR3 DNA reads TGTGCCAGCAGCGTCGGGGGACTAGCGGGGGGCACAGATACGCAGTATTTT.

The chain carries TRBV5-4 and TRBJ2-3, with D perhaps matching TRBD2 (5 bases). The germline CDR1 and CDR2 sequences are SGHNT and YYREEE (reference sequence). The CDR3 spans 12 residues. Trimming removed 10 bases from V and 6 bases from J, with 15 bases in between. CDR3 coding DNA: TGTGCCTCTCAGAGGGATTCGGATACGCAGTATTTT. Residues: CASQRDSDTQYF. The entire variable domain, with the rest obtained from reference TRBV5-4 and TRBJ2-3, is as follows: ETGVTQSPTHLIKTRGQQVTLRCSSQSGHNTVSWYQQALGQGPQFIFQYYREEENGRGNFPPRFSGLQFPNYSSELNVNALELDDSALYLCASQRDSDTQYFGPGTRLTVL.

This clonotype was detected only a few times. At one boundary the junction diverges from the germline segment, which might be a read error. CDR3 loop: CASSPRLEGGEKFF. The DNA for the CDR3 is TGTGCCAGCAGCCCTCGGTTAGAGGGAGGTGAGAAGTTCTTC. The genes are TRBV7-2 and TRBJ2-1, with D maybe TRBD2 (6 bases). This CDR3 is built from 14 residues. Germline lookup yields CDR1 SGHTA and CDR2 FQGNSA.

This clonotype was seen more than once but under ten times. J is TRBJ1-6 and V is TRBV9; 7 bases match TRBD1. Germline lookup yields CDR1 SGDLS and CDR2 YYNGEE. Unmatched junction bases numbered 9, after V lost 3 bases and J lost 0 bases. The CDR3 is 18 amino acids. The CDR3 bases are TGTGCCAGCAGCGAGGGGGACAGCCGGAGCTCCTATAATTCACCCCTCCACTTT. It codes for CASSEGDSRSSYNSPLHF. The complete variable domain, with remaining parts taken from reference TRBV9 and TRBJ1-6, reads DSGVTQTPKHLITATGQRVTLRCSPRSGDLSVYWYQQSLDQGLQFLIQYYNGEERAKGNILERFSAQQFPDLHSELNLSSLELGDSALYFCASSEGDSRSSYNSPLHFGNGTRLTVT.

The V call is TRBV11-1, the J call TRBJ2-5; TRBD1 matches 8 bases. The J call is doubtful: the DNA matches TRBJ2-7 better. The CDR3 totals 14 residues. Per germline, CDR1 SGHAT and CDR2 FQDESV (reference sequence). CDR3 nucleotide sequence: TGTGCCAGCAGCTCGGCCAGGGGGCCAAGCGAGCAGTACTTC. Its protein is CASSSARGPSEQYF.

The genes are TRBV7-6 and TRBJ2-5; 8 bases map to TRBD2. CDR3 length: 16 amino acids. The junction had 11 bases not matched to a gene; V was cut back by 6 bases and J by 2 bases. Germline CDR1 and CDR2: SGHVS and FNYEAQ. CDR3 residues: CASSHRWGGGQETQYF. As DNA, the CDR3 is TGTGCCAGCAGTCACCGTTGGGGCGGGGGGCAAGAGACCCAGTACTTC.

This clonotype was picked up a small number of times. The chain uses TRBV6-1 and TRBJ2-5; D is possibly TRBD1 or TRBD2 (5 bases each). The CDR3 totals 13 residues. V lost 4 bases and J lost 6, with 12 bases in between. CDR1 and CDR2 from the germline V gene are MNHNS and SASEGT. The DNA of the CDR3 is TGTGCCAGCAGTGGGGGGACCGCCCAGACCCAGTACTTC. Translation: CASSGGTAQTQYF.

The chain carries TRBV3-1 and TRBJ1-5, with TRBD1 identical over 8 bases. In germline, CDR1 is LGHDT, CDR2 YNNKEL (reference sequence). The CDR3 has 14 residues. With V trimmed by 4 bases and J by 7 bases, 6 bases remained unmatched. CDR3 coding DNA: TGTGCCAGCAGCCCGGGGACAGGATGGCAGCCCCAGCATTTT. Its protein is CASSPGTGWQPQHF.

The J gene is TRBJ2-7, the V gene TRBV24-1, with 12 nucleotides matching TRBD2. With 4 bases clipped from V and 4 bases from J, the junction kept 13 bases outside the gene matches. Germline V lookup: CDR1 KGHDR, CDR2 SFDVKD. The CDR3 totals 18 residues. CDR3 amino acids: CATSDKNPSGRAAYEQYF. For the CDR3, the DNA is TGTGCCACCAGTGACAAAAACCCTAGCGGGAGGGCCGCATACGAGCAGTACTTC.

This clonotype was seen more than once but under ten times. CDR3 nucleotide sequence: TGTGCCAGCAGGTCCCAGTACGGTGGGCGGGAGGGGAGGAATGAGCAGTTCTTC. It encodes CASRSQYGGREGRNEQFF. The chain uses TRBV12-3 or TRBV12-4 and TRBJ2-1; 9 bases map to TRBD2. This CDR3 has 18 amino acids. Trimming removed 6 bases from V and 7 bases from J; junction bases left unmatched: 19.

In this sample, this clonotype turned up a few times. CDR3: CSASGSFEQFF. Here the CDR3 DNA reads TGCAGTGCTAGTGGTTCCTTTGAGCAGTTCTTC. This chain connects TRBV20-1 to TRBJ2-1, with D uncertain. Germline CDR1 reads DFQATT; CDR2 reads SNEGSKA (reference sequence). CDR3 length equals 11 residues. The V end was cut by 3 bases, the J end by 9 bases, with 9 bases between.

CDR3 nucleotide sequence: TGCAGTGCTAGAGACCGACAGGGTATTAGGCAGCCCCAGCATTTT. This codes for CSARDRQGIRQPQHF. The gene calls are TRBV20-1 and TRBJ1-5, with TRBD1 matching over 7 bases. The CDR3 is 15 residues long. Germline lookup yields CDR1 DFQATT and CDR2 SNEGSKA (reference sequence). After removal of 0 bases from V and 7 bases from J, the junction contained 9 bases not matched to a gene.

CDR3 loop: CATSPRVPDTQYF. The CDR3 bases are TGTGCCACCAGTCCCAGGGTTCCAGATACGCAGTATTTT. The V call is TRBV24-1, the J call TRBJ2-3; D is perhaps TRBD1 (5 bases). The CDR3 length is 13 residues. Trimming stripped 6 bases from V and 4 bases from J, with 10 bases between. Germline CDR1 is KGHDR and CDR2 is SFDVKD.

This clonotype was seen only a few times. The chain joins TRBV3-1 to TRBJ2-5; the match to TRBD2 covers 9 bases. Trimming cost V 7 bases and J 4 bases; bases outside gene matches: 7. The CDR3 totals 14 residues. Germline V gene lookup returns CDR1 LGHDT and CDR2 YNNKEL (reference sequence). CDR3 amino acids: CASTSSGRVETQYF. In nucleotides, the CDR3 is TGTGCCAGCACAAGTAGCGGGAGAGTAGAGACCCAGTACTTC.

With regard to this clonotype: It is likely a read error, because the conserved phenylalanine at the end of the CDR3 is missing. The CDR3 spells CASSLAGRGQGTEAFC. DNA of the CDR3: TGTGCCAGCAGCTTAGCGGGTAGAGGTCAAGGCACTGAAGCTTTCTGT. The chain recombines TRBV7-9 with TRBJ1-1; D unresolved. The CDR3 covers 16 residues. Germline V lookup: CDR1 SEHNR, CDR2 FQNEAQ (reference sequence). V lost 0 bases, J lost 4 bases, and 15 bases lay in between.

This chain joins TRBV4-1 and TRBJ2-7; perhaps TRBD2 as D (5 bases). The CDR3 runs to 15 residues. The V gene's germline CDR1 is MGHRA and CDR2 YSYEKL. Trimming left V 0 bases short and J 3 bases short, with 12 bases between. The CDR3 loop is CASSQEKAEDYEQYF. In DNA, the CDR3 is TGCGCCAGCAGCCAAGAGAAGGCGGAGGACTACGAGCAGTACTTC.

V usage is TRBV4-1 and J usage is TRBJ2-7; maybe TRBD1 (6 bases). The V end lost 2 bases, the J end lost 2 bases, and 22 bases lay between the germline ends. The germline CDR1 and CDR2 sequences are MGHRA and YSYEKL. This CDR3 contains 18 residues. CDR3 nucleotides: TGCGCCAGCAGCCAAATACAAACCGGGACAAGCGGCACCTACGAGCAGTACTTC. As protein: CASSQIQTGTSGTYEQYF.